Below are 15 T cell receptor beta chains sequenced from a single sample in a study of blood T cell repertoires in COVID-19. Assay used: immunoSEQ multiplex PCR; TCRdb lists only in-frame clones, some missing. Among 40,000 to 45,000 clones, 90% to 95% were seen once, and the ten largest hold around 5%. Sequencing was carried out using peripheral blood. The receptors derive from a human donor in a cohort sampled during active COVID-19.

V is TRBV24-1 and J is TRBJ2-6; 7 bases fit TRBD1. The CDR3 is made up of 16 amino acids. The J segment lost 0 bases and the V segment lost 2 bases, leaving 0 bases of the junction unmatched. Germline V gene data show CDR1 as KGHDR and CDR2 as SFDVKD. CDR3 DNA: TGTGCCACCAGTGATTCAGGGGGCTCTGGGGCCAACGTCCTGACTTTC. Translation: CATSDSGGSGANVLTF.

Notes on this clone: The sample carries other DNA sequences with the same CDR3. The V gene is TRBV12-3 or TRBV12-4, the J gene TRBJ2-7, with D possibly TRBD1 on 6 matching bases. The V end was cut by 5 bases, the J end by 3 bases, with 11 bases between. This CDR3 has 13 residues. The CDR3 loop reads CASSPQQGYEQYF. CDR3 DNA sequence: TGTGCCAGCAGTCCACAACAGGGCTACGAGCAGTACTTC.

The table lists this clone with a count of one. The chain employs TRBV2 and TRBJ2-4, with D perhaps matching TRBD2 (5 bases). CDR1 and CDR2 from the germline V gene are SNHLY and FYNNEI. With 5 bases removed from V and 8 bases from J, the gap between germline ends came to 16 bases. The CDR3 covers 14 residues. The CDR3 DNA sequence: TGTGCCAGCAGTTTTTCCTATATGAGGGACATTCAGTACTTC. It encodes CASSFSYMRDIQYF.

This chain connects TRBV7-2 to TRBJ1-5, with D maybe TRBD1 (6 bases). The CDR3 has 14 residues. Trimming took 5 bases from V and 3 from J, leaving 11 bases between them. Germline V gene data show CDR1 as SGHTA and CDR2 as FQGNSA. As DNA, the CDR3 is TGTGCCAGCAGCGTACAGGGTTACAATCAGCCCCAGCATTTT. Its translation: CASSVQGYNQPQHF.

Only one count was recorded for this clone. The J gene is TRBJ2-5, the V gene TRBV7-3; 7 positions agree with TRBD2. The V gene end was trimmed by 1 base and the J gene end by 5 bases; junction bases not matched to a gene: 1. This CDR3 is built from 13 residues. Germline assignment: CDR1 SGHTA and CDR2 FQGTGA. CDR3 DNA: TGTGCCAGCAGCTTAAACGGGGGGGAGACCCAGTACTTC. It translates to CASSLNGGETQYF. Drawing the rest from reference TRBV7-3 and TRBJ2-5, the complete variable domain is GAGVSQTPSNKVTEKGKYVELRCDPISGHTALYWYRQSLGQGPEFLIYFQGTGAADDSGLPNDRFFAVRPEGSVSTLKIQRTERGDSAVYLCASSLNGGETQYFGPGTRLLVL.

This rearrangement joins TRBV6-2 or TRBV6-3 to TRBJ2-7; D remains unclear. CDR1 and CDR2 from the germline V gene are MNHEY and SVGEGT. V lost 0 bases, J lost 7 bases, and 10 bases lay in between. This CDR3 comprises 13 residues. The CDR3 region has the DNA TGTGCCAGCAGTTACTCGAACTTTAATGAGCAGTACTTC. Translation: CASSYSNFNEQYF.

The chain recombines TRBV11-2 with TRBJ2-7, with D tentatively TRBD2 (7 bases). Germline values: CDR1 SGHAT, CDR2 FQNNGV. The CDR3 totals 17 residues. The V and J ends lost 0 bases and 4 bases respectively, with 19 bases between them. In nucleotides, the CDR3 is TGTGCCAGCAGCTTAGATAGTAAGGCGGGGGCTGGTTACGAGCAGTACTTC. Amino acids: CASSLDSKAGAGYEQYF. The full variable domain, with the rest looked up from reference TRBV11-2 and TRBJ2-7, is EAGVAQSPRYKIIEKRQSVAFWCNPISGHATLYWYQQILGQGPKLLIQFQNNGVVDDSQLPKDRFSAERLKGVDSTLKIQPAKLEDSAVYLCASSLDSKAGAGYEQYFGPGTRLTVT.

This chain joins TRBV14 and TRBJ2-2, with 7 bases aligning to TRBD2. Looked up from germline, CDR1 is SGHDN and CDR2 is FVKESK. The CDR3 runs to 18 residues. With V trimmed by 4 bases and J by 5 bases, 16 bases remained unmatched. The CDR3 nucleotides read TGTGCCAGCAGCCCGGGACTACCTTACAGTGATTGGACCGGGGAGCTGTTTTTT. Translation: CASSPGLPYSDWTGELFF.

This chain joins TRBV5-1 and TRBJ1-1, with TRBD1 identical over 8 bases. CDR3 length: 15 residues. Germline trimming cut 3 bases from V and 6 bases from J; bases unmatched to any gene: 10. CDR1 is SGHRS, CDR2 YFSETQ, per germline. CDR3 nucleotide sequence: TGCGCCAGCAGCTACCGAAAAGCAGGGGGCTCTGAAGCTTTCTTT. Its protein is CASSYRKAGGSEAFF.

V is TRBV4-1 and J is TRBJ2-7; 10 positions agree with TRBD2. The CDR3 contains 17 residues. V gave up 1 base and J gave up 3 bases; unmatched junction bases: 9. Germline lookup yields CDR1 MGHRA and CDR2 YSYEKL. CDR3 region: CASSQVLAGVGGYEQYF. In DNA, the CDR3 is TGCGCCAGCAGCCAAGTCCTAGCGGGAGTAGGGGGCTACGAGCAGTACTTC.

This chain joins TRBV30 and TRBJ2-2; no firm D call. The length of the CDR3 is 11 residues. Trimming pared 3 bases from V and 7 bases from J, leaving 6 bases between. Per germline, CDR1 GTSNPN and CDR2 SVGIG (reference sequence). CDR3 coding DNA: TGTGCCTGGAGGTCTATCGGGGAGCTGTTTTTT. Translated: CAWRSIGELFF.

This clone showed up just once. The CDR3 nucleotides read TGTGCCAGCAGCGTAGCACAGGGGCTTTCGGGTGAGCAGTACTTC. Protein product: CASSVAQGLSGEQYF. The chain recombines TRBV9 with TRBJ2-7, with 7 nucleotides matching TRBD1. CDR1 SGDLS and CDR2 YYNGEE come from the germline V gene. The CDR3 length is 15 residues. The J segment lost 7 bases and the V segment lost 0 bases, leaving 10 bases of the junction unmatched. Supplemented by reference TRBV9 and TRBJ2-7, the full variable domain reads DSGVTQTPKHLITATGQRVTLRCSPRSGDLSVYWYQQSLDQGLQFLIQYYNGEERAKGNILERFSAQQFPDLHSELNLSSLELGDSALYFCASSVAQGLSGEQYFGPGTRLTVT.

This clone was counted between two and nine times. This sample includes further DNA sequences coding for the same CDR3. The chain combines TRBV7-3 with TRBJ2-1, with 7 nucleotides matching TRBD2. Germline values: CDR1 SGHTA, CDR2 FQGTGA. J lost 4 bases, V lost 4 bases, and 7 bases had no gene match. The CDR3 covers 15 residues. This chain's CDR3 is CASSWGGGLYNEQFF. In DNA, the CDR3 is TGTGCCAGCAGCTGGGGCGGGGGTCTTTACAATGAGCAGTTCTTC. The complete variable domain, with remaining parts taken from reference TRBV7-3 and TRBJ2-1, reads GAGVSQTPSNKVTEKGKYVELRCDPISGHTALYWYRQSLGQGPEFLIYFQGTGAADDSGLPNDRFFAVRPEGSVSTLKIQRTERGDSAVYLCASSWGGGLYNEQFFGPGTRLTVL.

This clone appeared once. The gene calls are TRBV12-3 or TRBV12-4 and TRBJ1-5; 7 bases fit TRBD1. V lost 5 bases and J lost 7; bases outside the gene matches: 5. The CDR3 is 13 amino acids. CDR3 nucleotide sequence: TGTGCCAGCAGTCGACAGGGCTGGCAGCCCCAGCATTTT. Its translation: CASSRQGWQPQHF.

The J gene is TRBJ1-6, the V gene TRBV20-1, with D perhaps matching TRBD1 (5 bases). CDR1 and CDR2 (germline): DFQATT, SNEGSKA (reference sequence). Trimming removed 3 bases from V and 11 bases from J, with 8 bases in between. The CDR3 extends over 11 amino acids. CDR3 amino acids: CSASRGTPLHF. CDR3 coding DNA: TGCAGTGCTAGTAGGGGAACACCCCTCCACTTT.